A single sample is the source of the 27 T cell receptor beta chains below, sequenced in a study of monozygotic twins with inflammatory bowel disease. TCRdb re-called the 5' RACE reads; every CDR3 protein appears as one record, without DNA. The sample table sets out 310,000 or so distinct CDR3 sequences. Sequenced input: blood. The receptors come from a human donor with ulcerative colitis or Crohn's disease, or a healthy co-twin of an affected twin (not recorded which).

CDR3 residues: CASSLDSQGAGETQYF. V gene TRBV5-1 combines with J gene TRBJ2-5; no DNA is available, so the TRBD1 call from TCRdb remains unchecked. This CDR3 is built from 16 residues. The germline gives CDR1 SGHRS, CDR2 YFSETQ.

This chain connects TRBV20-1 to TRBJ2-1; TCRdb lists TRBD1, though no DNA is available to test this call. Germline assignment: CDR1 DFQATT and CDR2 SNEGSKA (reference sequence). This CDR3 spans 15 amino acids. CDR3 in amino acids: CSARSGDPTYNEQFF.

The chain carries TRBV18 and TRBJ2-5; TCRdb gives TRBD2 as the D gene, but with no DNA this cannot be confirmed. This CDR3 comprises 14 residues. Germline-derived CDR1 and CDR2 are KGHSH and LQKENI. CDR3 sequence reads: CASSRATSGETQYF.

The rearrangement links TRBV15 to TRBJ1-4. The CDR3 is 16 residues long. Germline CDR1 LNHNV, CDR2 YYDKDF (reference sequence). The CDR3 is CATSRDSGRGNEKLFF.

This chain links TRBV29-1 with TRBJ2-2; the TCRdb D gene call, TRBD1, has no DNA to confirm it. Germline V CDR1 and CDR2: SQVTM, ANQGSEA. The CDR3 consists of 13 residues. The CDR3: CSVEEWGTGELFF.

This chain connects TRBV27 to TRBJ2-7; TCRdb names TRBD1, which stays unverified in the absence of DNA. CDR3 length equals 15 residues. CDR1 MNHEY and CDR2 SMNVEV come from the germline V gene (reference sequence). CDR3 loop: CASSLKTGPSYEQYF.

The chain combines TRBV9 with TRBJ2-7; TCRdb returns TRBD2, unconfirmable since there is no DNA. CDR3 length equals 14 residues. CDR1 is SGDLS, CDR2 YYNGEE, per germline. CDR3 loop: CASSVGIAGLEQYF.

This rearrangement joins TRBV5-1 to TRBJ1-2. The CDR3 runs to 17 residues. CDR1 SGHRS and CDR2 YFSETQ come from the germline V gene. The CDR3 protein is CASRQAGDPQLNYGYTF.

J is TRBJ2-1 and V is TRBV7-9; with no DNA, the TCRdb D assignment of TRBD1 cannot be verified. The CDR3 runs to 16 residues. Per germline, CDR1 SEHNR and CDR2 FQNEAQ (reference sequence). The CDR3: CASSLPTSGGRHEQFF. Based on the CDR3 plus reference TRBV7-9 and TRBJ2-1, the full variable domain is DTGVSQNPRHKITKRGQNVTFRCDPISEHNRLYWYRQTLGQGPEFLTYFQNEAQLEKSRLLSDRFSAERPKGSFSTLEIQRTEQGDSAMYLCASSLPTSGGRHEQFFGPGTRLTVL.

V usage is TRBV20-1 and J usage is TRBJ2-7; as DNA is missing, the TRBD1 call by TCRdb cannot be tested. CDR3 size: 17 residues. CDR1 is DFQATT, CDR2 SNEGSKA, per germline (reference sequence). The CDR3: CSARAPPTGGKSYEQYF.

The gene calls are TRBV7-9 and TRBJ1-5; TCRdb gives TRBD1 as the D gene, but with no DNA this cannot be confirmed. The CDR3 covers 19 residues. Germline V gene data show CDR1 as SEHNR and CDR2 as FQNEAQ (reference sequence). Here the CDR3 reads CASSLESPSSRYSNQPQHF.

The rearrangement uses TRBV7-9 and TRBJ2-5; the TCRdb call, TRBD2, lacks DNA for checking. CDR1 is SEHNR and CDR2 is FQNEAQ in the germline V gene (reference sequence). This CDR3 is built from 17 residues. The CDR3 spells CASSSGTSGRRVGTQYF.

The V and J genes are TRBV5-1 and TRBJ2-1; TCRdb outputs TRBD1, but without DNA this stays unchecked. CDR1 is SGHRS, CDR2 YFSETQ, per germline. This CDR3 contains 13 residues. The CDR3 loop reads CASSFTGAHEQFF. Using reference TRBV5-1 and TRBJ2-1 for the parts outside the CDR3, the full variable domain is KAGVTQTPRYLIKTRGQQVTLSCSPISGHRSVSWYQQTPGQGLQFLFEYFSETQRNKGNFPGRFSGRQFSNSRSEMNVSTLELGDSALYLCASSFTGAHEQFFGPGTRLTVL.

This chain links TRBV28 with TRBJ2-6; the D call from TCRdb, TRBD1, cannot be confirmed without DNA. Germline V lookup: CDR1 MDHEN, CDR2 SYDVKM. CDR3 length: 14 amino acids. CDR3 sequence reads: CAIDQGAGANVLTF. Full variable domain (outside the CDR3, taken from reference TRBV28 and TRBJ2-6): DVKVTQSSRYLVKRTGEKVFLECVQDMDHENMFWYRQDPGLGLRLIYFSYDVKMKEKGDIPEGYSVSREKKERFSLILESASTNQTSMYLCAIDQGAGANVLTFGAGSRLTVL.

This chain joins TRBV3-1 and TRBJ1-5; checking the TCRdb D call of TRBD1 is not possible without DNA. CDR1 is LGHDT and CDR2 is YNNKEL in the germline V gene (reference sequence). There are 16 residues in the CDR3. The CDR3 sequence: CASGKGVGGSNQPQHF. The full variable domain, rest sourced from reference TRBV3-1 and TRBJ1-5, is DTAVSQTPKYLVTQMGNDKSIKCEQNLGHDTMYWYKQDSKKFLKIMFSYNNKELIINETVPNRFSPKSPDKAHLNLHINSLELGDSAVYFCASGKGVGGSNQPQHFGDGTRLSIL.

The V call is TRBV6-2 or TRBV6-3, the J call TRBJ2-5; TCRdb reports TRBD2, a call that lacks DNA to check it against. The CDR3 consists of 11 residues. CDR1 MNHEY and CDR2 SVGEGT come from the germline V gene. CDR3 residues: CASKSGETQYF.

The chain links TRBV9 to TRBJ2-2; TCRdb calls TRBD2, which cannot be checked without DNA. CDR3 length equals 17 residues. From germline, CDR1 is SGDLS and CDR2 YYNGEE. The CDR3 is CASSVGSSGTTSGELFF.

The chain couples TRBV28 to TRBJ1-3. Germline V gene sequence: CDR1 MDHEN, CDR2 SYDVKM. The CDR3 spans 14 residues. The CDR3 is CASSLTHSGNTIYF.

V is TRBV29-1 and J is TRBJ1-6. Germline CDR1 is SQVTM and CDR2 is ANQGSEA. The CDR3 is made up of 13 amino acids. The CDR3 sequence is CSVAYSYNSPLHF.

V and J are TRBV28 and TRBJ2-5; lacking DNA, the TRBD2 call made by TCRdb goes unchecked. The CDR3 contains 16 residues. In germline, CDR1 is MDHEN, CDR2 SYDVKM. CDR3 residues: CASSSLGTSGRETQYF.

The rearrangement uses TRBV27 and TRBJ2-7; the D call of TRBD2 rests on TCRdb alone, since no DNA is present to check it. The germline CDR1 and CDR2 sequences are MNHEY and SMNVEV (reference sequence). This CDR3 spans 15 amino acids. The CDR3 spells CASRRASGLSYEQYF.

This chain links TRBV3-1 with TRBJ1-2. This CDR3 has 12 residues. Germline values: CDR1 LGHDT, CDR2 YNNKEL (reference sequence). CDR3 amino acids: CASSQERRDTTF.

The gene calls are TRBV4-1 and TRBJ1-5; checking the TCRdb D call of TRBD1 is not possible without DNA. There are 15 residues in the CDR3. Germline V gene lookup returns CDR1 MGHRA and CDR2 YSYEKL. Here the CDR3 reads CASSQGLGNYQPQHF.

The genes are TRBV5-1 and TRBJ2-3; the D gene TCRdb calls, TRBD1, cannot be checked with no DNA. There are 14 residues in the CDR3. CDR1 and CDR2 (germline): SGHRS, YFSETQ. CDR3: CASSLSGVEDTQYF. The entire variable domain, with the rest obtained from reference TRBV5-1 and TRBJ2-3, is as follows: KAGVTQTPRYLIKTRGQQVTLSCSPISGHRSVSWYQQTPGQGLQFLFEYFSETQRNKGNFPGRFSGRQFSNSRSEMNVSTLELGDSALYLCASSLSGVEDTQYFGPGTRLTVL.

V is TRBV27 and J is TRBJ1-6; TCRdb returns TRBD1, unconfirmable since there is no DNA. The CDR3 sequence is 15 residues long. Germline V gives CDR1 MNHEY, CDR2 SMNVEV (reference sequence). CDR3 in amino acids: CASSFRDAYNSPLHF.

The V call is TRBV7-9, the J call TRBJ2-2; with no DNA, the TCRdb D assignment of TRBD1 cannot be verified. Germline V CDR1 and CDR2: SEHNR, FQNEAQ (reference sequence). CDR3 length: 16 amino acids. The CDR3 spells CASSPRGGFDTGELFF.

The CDR3 spells CASSPTPGLSTDTQYF. The chain uses TRBV7-2 and TRBJ2-3; TCRdb selects TRBD2, and the lack of DNA leaves this call unchecked. Looked up from germline, CDR1 is SGHTA and CDR2 is FQGNSA. The CDR3 runs to 16 residues.